The source of this T cell receptor (beta chain) is a study of cytomegalovirus exposure and HLA in healthy donors (dated by TCRdb to 2016 to 2017). Study-level background: An earlier analysis of 587 of the donors reported 250 to 300 Gb of sequence data and around 120 million unique TCR beta sequences from approximately 180 million T cells. A handful of DR-DQ haplotypes were handled as single units for association and clustering because linkage in the cohort was strong. Donor age, sex, ethnicity and CMV serostatus were compiled alongside the repertoire data. To decide whether each TCR beta V gene segment behaved as functional or pseudogenic, an earlier analysis of approximately 590 of the donors relied on high-throughput TCR beta sequencing. Every discovery cohort repertoire had been produced on one sequencing platform. The study aimed to test whether signatures of past pathogen exposure could be identified by cataloging public T cell receptors. A later genetic analysis took genome-wide SNP genotypes for about three fifths of the 666 donors and used that subset as a discovery cohort. Class I and class II HLA loci were covered by the typing at four-digit resolution. Among several hundred genotyped donors of the cohort, an average of around 220,000 unique TCR beta nucleotide sequences was sequenced per donor, of which about 18% were non-productive. Among the roughly 400 genotyped donors, approximately 81% belonged to the genetic ancestry cluster associated with self-reported Caucasian donors. Roughly 290 gigabases of sequencing data and 75 million to 85 million unique TCR sequences made up an early release that covered under 750 HLA-typed donors. The study profiled the T cell repertoires of 500 to 800 subjects by immunosequencing and related them to cytomegalovirus serostatus. Rather than using new phenotypic data, the later analysis identified candidate immune exposures from TCR beta sequences and from how often those sequences occurred across donors. The number of donors typed differed by locus, with about 629-630 for A, B, C, DRB1 and DQB1, more than 500 for DQA1, approximately 580 for DPA1, and over 400 for DPB1. The study combined high-throughput TCR immunosequencing, statistical association of individual TCRs with disease status, and machine learning to predict cytomegalovirus infection status. A later analysis re-examined previously published TCR beta repertoires from hundreds of donors and added high-resolution HLA genotyping to investigate patterns of TCR occurrence. In addition to the first cohort of 650 to 750 subjects, a separate validation cohort of 120 different subjects was used.

Broader findings and caveats from the paper: According to a later genetic analysis, donors in an Asian-associated ancestry cluster had fewer N-insertions in productive TCRs than the approximately 670-donor mean. Most TCR sequences were observed very rarely across donors, whereas some public TCRs were present in many individuals. The study gave a list of 150 to 200 TCR beta chains associated with cytomegalovirus. A further reported finding was that TCR beta sequences accurately predicted the HLA-A and HLA-B alleles for most subjects in the first cohort. Cytomegalovirus status was reported to be diagnosed by the classifier with high specificity and sensitivity in both the original and validation cohorts. When HLA alleles, especially DR and DQ, strongly co-occurred, TCR associations were difficult to assign to individual alleles. In a later genetic analysis, a missense DCLRE1C variant was associated with V-gene and J-gene trimming of TCR beta chains, and the association was replicated in an independent cohort. A later analysis found that HLA-associated TCR beta chains were more clonally expanded and had lower generation probabilities than equally common non-associated chains. At a false discovery rate of 0.05, a later analysis linked some 18,000 TCR beta sequences to specific HLA alleles. Only TCR beta chains were sequenced in this cohort, and the absence of alpha or paired-chain data limited detectable features. A later analysis found that most CMV-associated TCR beta chains appeared HLA-restricted, with HLA associations seemingly driven largely by CMV exposure. The authors suggested that the approach could potentially be extended to other disease states and immunological phenotypes. A later analysis found that TCR association rates varied across HLA loci, with DRB1 alleles showing the most associated TCRs and HLA-C alleles the fewest. Linkage disequilibrium might explain the correlated functional status among segregating V segments, but an unknown experimental factor could not be excluded. Because counts were too low, 15 or so rarely observed V segments, including chromosome 9 orphons, were excluded from the earlier analysis of several hundred of the donors. According to a later analysis, parvovirus B19, influenza, CMV and Epstein-Barr virus appeared linked to several top co-occurrence clusters. A group of highly shared sequence variants was considered likely to be a technical artifact of the sequencing pipeline. Three of the identified cytomegalovirus-associated TCR beta chains were confirmed in vitro to be specific for cytomegalovirus antigens. In an earlier analysis of roughly 500 of the donors, most TCR beta V segments appeared in productive rearrangements about 90% or about 30% of the time, broadly matching IMGT annotations. Because some donors lacked HLA typing at each locus, the association tests relied only on the typed subset. Immune exposure information for the cohort was limited to CMV serostatus. Roughly uniform sequencing depth across donors was assumed in presence/absence analyses, although this assumption may not hold.

In the case of this clone: Its antigen remains unidentified. No base quality values were provided; no much bigger clone lies one nucleotide off.

Libraries were made using the immunoSEQ multiplex PCR assay. A mixture of 60 forward primers for TCR Vbeta segments and 13 reverse primers for TCR Jbeta segments was used in the multiplex PCR. The CDR3 region of rearranged TCR beta genes was amplified from genomic DNA with a multiplex PCR assay. The Illumina HiSeq System was used to sequence the amplified TCR beta libraries as 87-base-pair reads. As for how the authors treated the data: A later analysis counted about 76 million unique TCR beta chains across the 600 to 850 repertoires, and around 9.9 million of these chains were shared by at least two donors. To remove PCR and sequencing errors, raw reads were error-corrected and collapsed into unique sequences using a nearest-neighbor algorithm that merged closely related sequences. V, D and J gene segments were assigned by aligning CDR3 sequences to IMGT reference sequences. Each retained sequence needed at least a six-nucleotide match to both a V gene segment and a J gene segment. Rearrangements were classified as productive when the CDR3 lacked stop codons and remained in frame with V and J, and all other rearrangements were classified as non-productive. Following IMGT convention, CDR3 was defined as the stretch from the second conserved V-encoded cysteine to the conserved J-encoded phenylalanine. The earlier analysis of fewer than 750 of the donors excluded sequences that lacked an unambiguous match to a single V gene segment. An earlier analysis of several hundred of the donors called V segments functional above 56.7% productive rearrangements and segregating when the between-donor standard deviation exceeded 5%. A statistical classification framework was developed to diagnose cytomegalovirus status using the catalog of TCR beta chain sequences. A later analysis assigned V and J genes by comparing TCR nucleotide sequences with IMGT/GENE-DB human TR gene sequences. A later analysis assigned CDR3 sequences and most-parsimonious VDJ recombination scenarios with the TCRdist pipeline. In a later analysis, every TCR beta chain was defined by the combination of its CDR3 amino acid sequence and its V-gene family, and reads without a unique V-gene family were dropped. In a later analysis, fewer than 600 highly shared, low-generation-probability nucleotide sequences were removed to address suspected cross-contamination and a sequencing artifact. In a later analysis, a clonal expansion index for each public chain was calculated from normalized within-repertoire ranks of inferred template counts. A later analysis computed generation probabilities with a VDJ recombination model fitted to out-of-frame rearrangements, and checked the results against IGoR. In a later analysis, TCR-TCR, TCR-HLA and TCR-CMV co-occurrence was scored with hypergeometric tests, and a repertoire-size bias correction was applied to TCR pairs. A later analysis estimated false discovery rates by permuting HLA or CMV assignments 20 times. In a later analysis, co-occurring TCRs were grouped using DBSCAN, with TCRdist sequence similarity added in when clustering inside HLA-allele-positive subsets. For co-occurrence clustering, repertoires with fewer than 30,000 or more than 120,000 public chains were excluded, along with a handful of repertoires with anomalous nucleotide sharing. As stored in TCRdb, this immuneACCESS dataset retains in-frame rearrangements with V and J assigned. A fraction of the clones does not appear; measured against another copy, unresolved V genes explain less than half of the discrepancy, and the remainder lacks a known reason. V, J and clone size derive from that table, while D and trimming were established from the DNA sequence. This sample has roughly 100,000 clones in its table, and more than 60% of those were observed once. About 5.3% of the sample is in the top ten clones.

The cohort consisted of some 730 healthy bone marrow donors. At the time of sampling, every cohort member was nominally healthy, though immune exposures that went unrecorded were likely present. The donor tested CMV seronegative, placing the donor among the 300 to 400 seronegative members of the cohort. Every donor gave a peripheral blood sample, and the peripheral blood mononuclear cells from that sample were used for TCR beta sequencing. Genomic DNA extraction from the blood cell samples was performed with the Qiagen DNeasy Blood Extraction Kit. This TCR was recovered from a male donor in good health and CMV-seronegative. The specimen sequenced was PBMCs.

CDR3 loop: CASSLLAGGPFEQYF. The DNA sequence follows: TGTGCCAGCAGCTTGCTCGCGGGAGGGCCGTTCGAGCAGTACTTC. The chain links TRBV5-4 with TRBJ2-5; 9 nucleotides in the junction match TRBD2. The DNA end is more similar to TRBJ2-7, so the J call may be wrong. The CDR3 starts with the cysteine, ends with the phenylalanine, and has 15 residues. The retained sequence is limited to the CDR3, 45 bases, with the frame set at the first base. CDR1 and CDR2 (SGHNT, YYREEE) derive from the germline V gene (reference sequence).